One TCR beta chain is described in this entry. Its antigen is not known. Use of 60 Vbeta and 13 Jbeta primers characterized the PCR. Some clones are missing from TCRdb's copy, which holds only in-frame ones; the method was immunoSEQ multiplex PCR. The data show over 150,000 clones, 70% to 80% seen once. The sample belongs to a study of cytomegalovirus exposure and HLA in healthy donors. CDR3 size: 15 residues. CDR1 is MDHEN and CDR2 is SYDVKM in the germline V gene. V was pared by 5 bases and J by 5 bases, with 6 bases of the junction left unmatched. Study-wide results and limits: V- and J-gene trimming in TCR beta was tied to a missense DCLRE1C variant by an analysis performed later. For most TCR beta V segments, an earlier analysis put the productive rate at about 87% or about 30% of the time. Clonal expansion, a later analysis showed, was greater in HLA-associated TCR beta chains than in equally common others.

The specimen was PBMCs. The sequence came from a man aged 40-49 years in good health and CMV-seronegative. The chain uses TRBV28 and TRBJ2-6; TRBD1 aligns across 7 bases. In nucleotides, the CDR3 is TGTGCCAGCAGTAGCAGGGGGTACAGGGCCAACGTCCTGACTTTC. Residues: CASSSRGYRANVLTF. Using reference TRBV28 and TRBJ2-6 for the parts outside the CDR3, the full variable domain is DVKVTQSSRYLVKRTGEKVFLECVQDMDHENMFWYRQDPGLGLRLIYFSYDVKMKEKGDIPEGYSVSREKKERFSLILESASTNQTSMYLCASSSRGYRANVLTFGAGSRLTVL.